The 9 T cell receptor beta chains reported below all come from one sample, sequenced in a study of shared clonotypes between healthy human individuals. Data came from immunoSEQ multiplex PCR; TCRdb stores just in-frame clones and leaves some out. The table includes some 2 million clones, approximately 95% detected once. The sample was naive CD4+ T cells sorted from blood. Subset described: CD45RA+ positively selected. The receptors originated from a man in his late teens or twenties in good health.

The chain recombines TRBV7-2 with TRBJ2-1; 7 nucleotides align to TRBD2. CDR1 and CDR2 from the germline V gene are SGHTA and FQGNSA. The V and J ends lost 8 bases and 4 bases, in that order; junction bases with no gene match: 14. The length of the CDR3 is 16 residues. The CDR3 DNA sequence: TGTGCCAGCTCCCGGGGGGTCTACCCTCCTTACAATGAGCAGTTCTTC. The encoded protein is CASSRGVYPPYNEQFF.

The V and J genes are TRBV5-6 and TRBJ2-3; no reliable D call. Germline loops: CDR1 SGHDT, CDR2 YYEEEE. The V end was cut by 1 base, the J end by 3 bases, with 9 bases between. The CDR3 loop spans 14 amino acids. CDR3 in amino acids: CASSLPRTTDTQYF. The CDR3, as DNA: TGTGCCAGCAGCTTGCCTAGAACGACAGATACGCAGTATTTT.

This chain uses TRBV6-1 with TRBJ2-1, with D possibly called TRBD1 or TRBD2 (5 bases each). V was clipped by 4 bases and J by 7 bases, with 11 bases between them. CDR3 length equals 13 residues. Germline V CDR1 and CDR2: MNHNS, SASEGT. The CDR3 DNA reads TGTGCCAGCAGTGTGGTCGAGGGGAATGAGCAGTTCTTC. Translating gives CASSVVEGNEQFF.

As for this clone: Other DNA sequences from this sample encode an identical CDR3 as well. J is TRBJ2-1 and V is TRBV2, with D unclear. Germline V gene sequence: CDR1 SNHLY, CDR2 FYNNEI. The CDR3 totals 14 residues. V was pared by 5 bases and J by 0 bases, with 8 bases between. The CDR3 loop is CASSPRSSYNEQFF. The CDR3 DNA is TGTGCCAGCAGTCCAAGGAGCTCCTACAATGAGCAGTTCTTC.

The CDR3 loop reads CASSLDSGGAVLQYF. CDR3 bases: TGTGCCAGCAGCTTAGATTCAGGGGGGGCCGTGTTGCAGTACTTC. This chain connects TRBV7-9 to TRBJ2-7; either TRBD1 or TRBD2 may supply D (7 bases each). CDR1 is SEHNR and CDR2 is FQNEAQ in the germline V gene (reference sequence). This CDR3 comprises 15 residues. Trimming shortened V by 1 base and J by 9 bases, and 19 bases separated the two germline ends.

The V gene is TRBV10-2, the J gene TRBJ2-7, with 9 bases that match TRBD2. Germline V gene lookup returns CDR1 WSHSY and CDR2 SAAADI. Germline trimming cut 2 bases from V and 3 bases from J; bases unmatched to any gene: 5. The CDR3 runs 15 residues. For the CDR3, the DNA is TGCGCCAGCAGTGAGCCGGGACTAGCATACTACGAGCAGTACTTC. It is translated as CASSEPGLAYYEQYF.

The J gene is TRBJ2-3, the V gene TRBV2, with a tentative D call TRBD2 (6 bases). Germline V gives CDR1 SNHLY, CDR2 FYNNEI. This CDR3 is built from 13 residues. Between the trimmed V and J ends, which lost 7 bases and 6 bases, there was a span of 14 bases. The CDR3 here is CASTQTGGDTQYF. The DNA for the CDR3 is TGTGCCAGCACCCAGACTGGGGGGGATACGCAGTATTTT.

J is TRBJ1-2 and V is TRBV28; 9 bases line up with TRBD1. This CDR3 comprises 16 residues. Trimming at V came to 5 bases and at J to 3 bases, leaving 10 bases not matched to a gene. Germline lookup yields CDR1 MDHEN and CDR2 SYDVKM. The CDR3 bases are TGTGCCAGCAGTCCCAGAACATGGGACAGGGACTATGGCTACACCTTC. Translating gives CASSPRTWDRDYGYTF.

The rearrangement joins TRBV27 to TRBJ1-1, with D uncertain. Germline CDR1 MNHEY, CDR2 SMNVEV (reference sequence). Trimming removed 2 bases at V and 4 bases at J, with 2 bases between. The CDR3 is 11 residues long. The CDR3 sequence: CASSLGTEAFF. CDR3 nucleotides: TGTGCCAGCAGTTTAGGCACTGAAGCTTTCTTT.